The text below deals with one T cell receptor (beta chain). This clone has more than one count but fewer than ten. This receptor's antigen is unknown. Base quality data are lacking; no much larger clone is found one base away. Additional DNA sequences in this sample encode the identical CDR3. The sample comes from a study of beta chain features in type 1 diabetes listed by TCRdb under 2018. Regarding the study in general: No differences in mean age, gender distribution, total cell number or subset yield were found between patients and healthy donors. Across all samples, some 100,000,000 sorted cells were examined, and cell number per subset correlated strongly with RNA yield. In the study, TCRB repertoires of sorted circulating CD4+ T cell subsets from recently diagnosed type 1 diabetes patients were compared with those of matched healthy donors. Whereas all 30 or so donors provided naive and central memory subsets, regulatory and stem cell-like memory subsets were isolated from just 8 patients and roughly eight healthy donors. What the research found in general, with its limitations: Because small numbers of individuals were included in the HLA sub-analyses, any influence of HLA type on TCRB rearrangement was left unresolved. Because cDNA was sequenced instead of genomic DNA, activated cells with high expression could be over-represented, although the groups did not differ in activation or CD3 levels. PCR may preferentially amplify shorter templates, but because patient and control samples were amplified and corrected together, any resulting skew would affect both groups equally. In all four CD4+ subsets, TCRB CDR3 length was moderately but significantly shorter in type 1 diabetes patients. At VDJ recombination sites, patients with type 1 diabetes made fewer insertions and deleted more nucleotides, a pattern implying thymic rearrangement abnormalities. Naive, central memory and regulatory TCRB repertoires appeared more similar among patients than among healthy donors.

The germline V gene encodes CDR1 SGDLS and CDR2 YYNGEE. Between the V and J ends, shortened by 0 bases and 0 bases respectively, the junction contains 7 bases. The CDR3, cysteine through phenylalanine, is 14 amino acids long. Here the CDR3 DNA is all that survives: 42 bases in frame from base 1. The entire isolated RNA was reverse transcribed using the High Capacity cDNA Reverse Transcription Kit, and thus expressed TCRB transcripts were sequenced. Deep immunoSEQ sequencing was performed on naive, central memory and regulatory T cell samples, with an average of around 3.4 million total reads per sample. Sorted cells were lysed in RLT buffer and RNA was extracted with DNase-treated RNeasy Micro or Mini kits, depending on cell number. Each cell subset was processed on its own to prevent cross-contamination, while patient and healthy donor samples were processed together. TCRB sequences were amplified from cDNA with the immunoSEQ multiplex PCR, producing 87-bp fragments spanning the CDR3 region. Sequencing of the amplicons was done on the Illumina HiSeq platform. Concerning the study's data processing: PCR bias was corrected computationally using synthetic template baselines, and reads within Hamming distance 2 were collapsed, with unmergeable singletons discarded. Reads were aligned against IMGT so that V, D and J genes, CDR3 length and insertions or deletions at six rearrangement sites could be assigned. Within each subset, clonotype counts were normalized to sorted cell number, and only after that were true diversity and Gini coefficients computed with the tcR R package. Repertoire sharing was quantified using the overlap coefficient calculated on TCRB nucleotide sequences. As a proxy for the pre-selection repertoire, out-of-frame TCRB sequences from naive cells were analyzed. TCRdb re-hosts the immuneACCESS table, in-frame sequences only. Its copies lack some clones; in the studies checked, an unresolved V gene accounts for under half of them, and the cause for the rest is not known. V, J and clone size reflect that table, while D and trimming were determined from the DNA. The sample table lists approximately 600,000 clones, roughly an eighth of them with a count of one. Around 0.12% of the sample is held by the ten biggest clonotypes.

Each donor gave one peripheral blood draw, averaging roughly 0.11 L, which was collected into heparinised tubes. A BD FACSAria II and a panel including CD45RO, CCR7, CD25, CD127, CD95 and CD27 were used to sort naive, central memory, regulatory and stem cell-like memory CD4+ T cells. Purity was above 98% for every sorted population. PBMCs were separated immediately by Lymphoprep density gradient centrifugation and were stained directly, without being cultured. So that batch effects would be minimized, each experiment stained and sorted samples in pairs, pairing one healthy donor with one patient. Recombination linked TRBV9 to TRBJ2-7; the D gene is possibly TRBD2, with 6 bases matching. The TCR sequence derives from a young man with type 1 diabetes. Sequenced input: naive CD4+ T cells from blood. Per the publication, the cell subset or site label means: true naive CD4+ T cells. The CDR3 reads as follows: CASSVVGSSYEQYF. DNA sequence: TGTGCCAGCAGCGTAGTCGGGAGCTCCTACGAGCAGTACTTC. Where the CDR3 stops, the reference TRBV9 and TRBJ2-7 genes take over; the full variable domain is DSGVTQTPKHLITATGQRVTLRCSPRSGDLSVYWYQQSLDQGLQFLIQYYNGEERAKGNILERFSAQQFPDLHSELNLSSLELGDSALYFCASSVVGSSYEQYFGPGTRLTVT.